The T cell receptor (beta chain) described here comes from a study of vaccination effects on CD4 cells after COVID-19. Study information: Two doses of BNT162b2 or mRNA-1273 vaccine were administered to participants.

Points on this clone: No antigen is known for it.

Germline values: CDR1 ENHRY, CDR2 SYGVKD. V was pared by 8 bases and J by 0 bases, with 10 bases between. This CDR3 spans 14 amino acids. Here immunoSEQ multiplex PCR was the method, and the copy in TCRdb shows in-frame clones only, minus some. This sample carries some 39,000 clones, roughly 82% of them seen once, and the ten largest clones take just under 3%. Investigators separated out CD4+ T cells once 10 days of culture had passed. Among the vaccine recipients, none had a prior SARS-CoV-2 infection, and nucleocapsid antibodies were negative. Cultures received IL-2 medium that replaced half the medium on days 3 and 7.

The chain couples TRBV10-3 to TRBJ1-4; D is unresolved. The sequence was obtained from a human donor who received a COVID-19 vaccine. Sequenced here: CD4+ T cells from PBMCs cultured without peptide, sampled before COVID-19 vaccination. The CDR3 bases are TGTGCCATCGGAGGTCCTACAACTAATGAAAAACTGTTTTTT. As protein: CAIGGPTTNEKLFF.